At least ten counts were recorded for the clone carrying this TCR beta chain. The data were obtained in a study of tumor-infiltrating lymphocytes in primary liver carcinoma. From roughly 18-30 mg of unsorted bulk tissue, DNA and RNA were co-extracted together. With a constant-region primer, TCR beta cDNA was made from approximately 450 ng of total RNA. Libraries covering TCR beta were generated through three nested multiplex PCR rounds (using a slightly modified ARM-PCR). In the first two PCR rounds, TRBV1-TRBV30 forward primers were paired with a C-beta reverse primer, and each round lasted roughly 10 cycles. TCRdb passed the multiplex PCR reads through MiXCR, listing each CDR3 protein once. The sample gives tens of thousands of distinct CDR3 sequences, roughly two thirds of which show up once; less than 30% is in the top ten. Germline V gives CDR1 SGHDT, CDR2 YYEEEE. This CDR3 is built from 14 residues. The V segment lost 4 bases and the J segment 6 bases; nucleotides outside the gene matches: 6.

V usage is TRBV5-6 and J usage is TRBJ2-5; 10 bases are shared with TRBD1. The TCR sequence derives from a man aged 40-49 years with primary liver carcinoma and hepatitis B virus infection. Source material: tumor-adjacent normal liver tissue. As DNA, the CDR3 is TGTGCCAGCAGCCCGGGACAGGGGCTACAGACCCAGTACTTC. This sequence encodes CASSPGQGLQTQYF. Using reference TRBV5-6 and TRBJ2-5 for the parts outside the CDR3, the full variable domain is DAGVTQSPTHLIKTRGQQVTLRCSPKSGHDTVSWYQQALGQGPQFIFQYYEEEERQRGNFPDRFSGHQFPNYSSELNVNALLLGDSALYLCASSPGQGLQTQYFGPGTRLLVL.